The 20 T cell receptor beta chains reported below all come from one sample, sequenced in a study of cytomegalovirus exposure and HLA in healthy donors (dated by TCRdb to the late 2010s). Libraries were built with the immunoSEQ multiplex PCR assay. For the multiplex PCR, a mixture combining 60 forward primers for TCR Vbeta segments and 13 reverse primers for TCR Jbeta segments was used. Sourced from immuneACCESS, this table was stored by TCRdb with only in-frame sequences that have V and J called. A share of the clones is absent; for the studies checked, an unresolved V gene accounts for under half, and the remainder has no known explanation. The sample includes roughly 260,000 clones, with approximately 84% observed a single time. The top ten clonotypes cover 2% of the sample. Material for sequencing was PBMCs. These receptors came from a middle-aged woman in good health and CMV-seropositive.

This rearrangement joins TRBV14 to TRBJ2-7, with a possible D match to TRBD1 (6 bases). CDR3 length: 16 residues. From germline, CDR1 is SGHDN and CDR2 FVKESK. V gave up 6 bases and J gave up 9 bases, with 27 bases separating them. The CDR3 here is CASRPSLTGGSGLQYF. CDR3 coding DNA: TGTGCCAGCAGACCGTCTCTGACAGGAGGATCCGGGTTGCAGTACTTC.

As to this clone: One junction end disagrees with the germline gene, perhaps due to a read error. This chain joins TRBV7-7 and TRBJ2-7, with D possibly being TRBD1 (5 bases). The germline gives CDR1 SSHAT, CDR2 FNYEAQ (reference sequence). This CDR3 contains 13 residues. This chain's CDR3 is CASSLGASYEQYF. Here the CDR3 DNA reads TGTGCTAGCAGCTTAGGGGCGAGCTACGAGCAGTACTTC.

CDR3 DNA: TGTGCCAGCAGTTTATTTCTCTCTACCCTCCTCGAGCAGTACTTC. It specifies CASSLFLSTLLEQYF. V gene TRBV28 combines with J gene TRBJ2-7; no reliable D call. The CDR3 sequence is 15 residues long. V was cut by 1 base and J by 6 bases, with 16 bases left in between. Germline-derived CDR1 and CDR2 are MDHEN and SYDVKM.

V and J are TRBV6-5 and TRBJ1-6; the match to TRBD1 covers 8 bases. Germline trimming cut 5 bases from V and 6 bases from J; bases unmatched to any gene: 6. CDR1 and CDR2 from the germline V gene are MNHEY and SVGAGI. The CDR3 has 15 amino acids. CDR3 in DNA: TGTGCCAGCAGTCTAGACAGGGGACCTAATTCACCCCTCCACTTT. It encodes CASSLDRGPNSPLHF.

The rearrangement joins TRBV7-2 to TRBJ1-2, with 7 bases fitting TRBD1. V lost 6 bases, J lost 8 bases, and 12 bases stayed unmatched. The CDR3 has 14 residues. Germline CDR1 and CDR2: SGHTA and FQGNSA. CDR3 loop: CASSFLGQEDGYTF. The CDR3 coding sequence is TGTGCCAGCAGTTTCCTCGGACAGGAGGACGGCTACACCTTC.

The chain combines TRBV13 with TRBJ2-2; 7 positions match TRBD2. Trimming at V came to 7 bases and at J to 1 base, leaving 3 bases not matched to a gene. CDR1 and CDR2 from the germline V gene are PRHDT and FYEKMQ (reference sequence). CDR3 size: 14 residues. CDR3 residues: CASNTGGNTGELFF. The DNA for the CDR3 is TGTGCCAGCAACACGGGGGGGAACACCGGGGAGCTGTTTTTT.

The V and J genes are TRBV19 and TRBJ1-4; D perhaps matches TRBD1 (5 bases). The germline V gene encodes CDR1 LNHDA and CDR2 SQIVND (reference sequence). Trimming removed 2 bases at V and 5 bases at J, with 21 bases between. This CDR3 contains 18 residues. The CDR3 bases are TGTGCCAGTAGTATACAAGGGGCCCCAACTTACTACAATGAAAAACTGTTTTTT. It translates to CASSIQGAPTYYNEKLFF.

V and J are TRBV28 and TRBJ2-2; no firm D call. CDR1 and CDR2 from the germline V gene are MDHEN and SYDVKM. Trimming pared 2 bases from V and 5 bases from J, leaving 9 bases between. The CDR3 spans 14 residues. DNA of the CDR3: TGTGCCAGCAGTTTAGCTCCAGAAACCGGGGAGCTGTTTTTT. Translation: CASSLAPETGELFF.

The V and J genes are TRBV27 and TRBJ2-1; D possibly corresponds to TRBD1 (6 bases). The CDR3 length is 17 residues. In germline, CDR1 is MNHEY, CDR2 SMNVEV (reference sequence). V was trimmed by 2 bases and J by 0 bases, leaving 14 bases between them. The CDR3 coding sequence is TGTGCCAGCAGTTTAATCGGCGGACAGTTCTCCTACAATGAGCAGTTCTTC. Translating it yields CASSLIGGQFSYNEQFF.

Points on this clone: This sample also contains other DNA sequences that code for the same CDR3. The rearrangement links TRBV7-6 to TRBJ1-3, with D maybe TRBD1 (6 bases). Germline-derived CDR1 and CDR2 are SGHVS and FNYEAQ. The V end lost 5 bases, the J end lost 1 base, and 9 bases lay between the germline ends. This CDR3 region has 14 residues. Here the CDR3 reads CASSPTGSGNTIYF. The DNA for the CDR3 is TGTGCCAGCAGCCCCACAGGGTCTGGAAACACCATATATTTT.

This sequence joins TRBV5-4 and TRBJ1-1; no definite D call. Trimming stripped 2 bases from V and 1 base from J, with 6 bases between. Germline CDR1 is SGHNT and CDR2 is YYREEE (reference sequence). The CDR3 covers 13 residues. Here the CDR3 DNA reads TGTGCCAGCAGCTTTTGGAGGAACACTGAAGCTTTCTTT. Translated: CASSFWRNTEAFF.

The chain uses TRBV11-2 and TRBJ1-2, with D possibly matching TRBD1 (5 bases). V was trimmed by 0 bases and J by 3 bases, leaving 17 bases between them. Germline loops: CDR1 SGHAT, CDR2 FQNNGV. CDR3 size: 17 residues. CDR3 protein: CASSLDMGRVFDYGYTF. CDR3 bases: TGTGCCAGCAGCTTAGATATGGGCAGGGTATTCGACTATGGCTACACCTTC.

The CDR3 protein is CASSRVAGANVLTF. The CDR3 DNA reads TGCGCCAGCAGCCGAGTGGCTGGGGCCAACGTCCTGACTTTC. The rearrangement uses TRBV5-1 and TRBJ2-6; no reliable D call. This CDR3 has 14 amino acids. The V gene's germline CDR1 is SGHRS and CDR2 YFSETQ. The V gene lost 4 bases and the J gene lost 2 bases, with 7 bases spanning the gap.

The genes are TRBV27 and TRBJ2-5; 12 bases fit TRBD2. The germline CDR1 and CDR2 sequences are MNHEY and SMNVEV (reference sequence). The junction had 8 bases not matched to a gene; V was cut back by 5 bases and J by 1 base. The CDR3 has 17 residues. CDR3 protein: CASSAPPGLAGQETQYF. In DNA form, the CDR3 reads TGTGCCAGCAGTGCTCCTCCGGGACTAGCGGGCCAAGAGACCCAGTACTTC.

The V call is TRBV6-6, the J call TRBJ2-7; 7 bases fit TRBD1. Germline values: CDR1 MNHNY, CDR2 SVGAGI (reference sequence). The CDR3 length is 14 residues. V shed 1 base and J 7 bases; nucleotides not matched to a gene: 7. The CDR3: CASSYWTGKEEQYF. The CDR3 DNA reads TGTGCCAGCAGTTACTGGACAGGTAAAGAGGAGCAGTACTTC.

As DNA, the CDR3 is TGTGCCAGCAGTGAAGGGGGCAGGATGAACACTGAAGCTTTCTTT. Its protein product is CASSEGGRMNTEAFF. The V and J genes are TRBV25-1 and TRBJ1-1; possible D gene TRBD1, 6 bases. Germline CDR1 MGHDK, CDR2 SYGVNS. Trimming took off 2 bases at V and 0 bases at J, with 10 bases between the two ends. The CDR3 is 15 residues long. Combining the CDR3 with reference TRBV25-1 and TRBJ1-1 gives the whole variable domain EADIYQTPRYLVIGTGKKITLECSQTMGHDKMYWYQQDPGMELHLIHYSYGVNSTEKGDLSSESTVSRIRTEHFPLTLESARPSHTSQYLCASSEGGRMNTEAFFGQGTRLTVV.

The chain carries TRBV30 and TRBJ2-7; 13 nucleotides align to TRBD2. The CDR3 is made up of 14 amino acids. Germline CDR1 and CDR2: GTSNPN and SVGIG (reference sequence). Germline trimming cut 4 bases from V and 7 bases from J; bases unmatched to any gene: 7. Here the CDR3 DNA reads TGTGCCTGGAAAAGGACTAGCGGGAGAGGAGAGCAGTACTTC. It specifies CAWKRTSGRGEQYF.

As for this clone: The sample carries other DNA sequences with the same CDR3. This sequence joins TRBV9 and TRBJ2-1; D is uncertain. Germline CDR1 and CDR2: SGDLS and YYNGEE. The CDR3 is 14 residues long. V gave up 2 bases and J gave up 0 bases, with 6 bases separating them. CDR3 loop: CASSVTPSYNEQFF. In DNA form, the CDR3 reads TGTGCCAGCAGCGTTACTCCCTCCTACAATGAGCAGTTCTTC.

This chain joins TRBV6-5 and TRBJ2-1; TRBD2 matches 8 bases. Unmatched junction bases numbered 7, after V lost 2 bases and J lost 4 bases. The CDR3 is 16 residues long. CDR1 and CDR2 (germline): MNHEY, SVGAGI. Here the CDR3 DNA reads TGTGCCAGCAGTTACGGAGCGGGAGTCGGGTACAATGAGCAGTTCTTC. Its translation is CASSYGAGVGYNEQFF.

The V gene is TRBV2, the J gene TRBJ2-7, with TRBD2 matching 9 bases. The germline gives CDR1 SNHLY, CDR2 FYNNEI. The ends lost 10 bases at V and 6 bases at J; junction bases unmatched: 13. The CDR3 has 14 residues. The CDR3 region is CATSHGGGRAEQYF. As DNA, the CDR3 is TGTGCCACCTCCCACGGGGGCGGGAGGGCCGAGCAGTACTTC.